This TCR beta chain was profiled in a study of blood T cell repertoires in COVID-19. The method was immunoSEQ multiplex PCR; TCRdb's version includes in-frame clones alone and lacks a portion of them. Among 250,000 to 300,000 clones listed, 70% to 90% were seen once. The clonotype comes from a woman aged 60-75 years in a cohort exposed to, infected with or recovered from COVID-19 (not recorded which). Sequencing was carried out using PBMCs or T cells enriched from blood (not recorded which).

Here the CDR3 reads CASSAGDRRGGYTF. The CDR3 coding sequence is TGTGCCAGCAGCGCCGGGGACAGGAGAGGTGGCTACACCTTC. The chain couples TRBV14 to TRBJ1-2, with TRBD1 identical over 8 bases. This CDR3 is built from 14 residues. Trimming removed 5 bases from V and 7 bases from J; junction bases left unmatched: 9. Per germline, CDR1 SGHDN and CDR2 FVKESK.